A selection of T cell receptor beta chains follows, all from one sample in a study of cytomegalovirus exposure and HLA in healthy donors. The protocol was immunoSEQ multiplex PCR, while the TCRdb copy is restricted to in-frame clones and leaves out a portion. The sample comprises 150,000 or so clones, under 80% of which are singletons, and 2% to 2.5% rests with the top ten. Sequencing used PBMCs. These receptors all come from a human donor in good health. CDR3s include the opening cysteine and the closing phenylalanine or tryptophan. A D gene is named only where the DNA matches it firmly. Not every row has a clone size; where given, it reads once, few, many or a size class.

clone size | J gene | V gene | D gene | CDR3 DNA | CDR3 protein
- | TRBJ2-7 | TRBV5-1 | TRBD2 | TGCGCCAGCAGCTTGGAGGCTAGCGGGGCCAACAAGTACTTC | CASSLEASGANKYF
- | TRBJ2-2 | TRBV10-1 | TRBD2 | TGCGCCAGCAGTGAGGGGCCTAGCGGGGGGGCCTCCGGGGAGCTGTTTTTT | CASSEGPSGGASGELFF
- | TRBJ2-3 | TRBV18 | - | TGTGCCAGCTCACCCTCGGGACTCCGCACAGATACGCAGTATTTT | CASSPSGLRTDTQYF
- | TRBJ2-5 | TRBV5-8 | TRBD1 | TGTGCCGGCAGCTCGCGGGACAGGGGGCAAGAGACCCAGTACTTC | CAGSSRDRGQETQYF
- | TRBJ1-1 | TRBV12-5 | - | TGTGCTAGTGGTTTGCGGGGAAGGACTGAAGCTCTCTTT | CASGLRGRTEALF
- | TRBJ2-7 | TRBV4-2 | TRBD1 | TGTGCCAGCAGCCAAGATCTACAGGGGTCCTACGAGCAGTACTTC | CASSQDLQGSYEQYF
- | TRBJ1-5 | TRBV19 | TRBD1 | TGTGCCAGTAGTATAGTGAGCAGGGGGCTTCAGCCCCAGCATTTT | CASSIVSRGLQPQHF
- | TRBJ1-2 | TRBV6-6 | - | TGTGCCAGCAGTTCGGTCCCAACCTATGGCTACACCTTC | CASSSVPTYGYTF
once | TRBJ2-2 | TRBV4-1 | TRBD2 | TGCGCCAGCAGCCAAGGGCTAGCGGGGTACACCGGGGAGCTGTTTTTT | CASSQGLAGYTGELFF
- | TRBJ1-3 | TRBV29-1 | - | TGCAGTGGGGGAAGGGGGAACACCATATATTTT | CSGGRGNTIYF
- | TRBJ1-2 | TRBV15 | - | TGTGCCACCAGCAGAGAAAAAGGACAGAACTATGGCTACACCTTC | CATSREKGQNYGYTF
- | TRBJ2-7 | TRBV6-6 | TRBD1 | TGTGCCAGCGAGTCCAAGGGGGCAGAGTCCTCCTACGAGCAGTACTTC | CASESKGAESSYEQYF
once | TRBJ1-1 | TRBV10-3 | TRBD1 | TGTGCCATCAGCCGGGACAGAGAGAACACTGAAGCTTTCTTT | CAISRDRENTEAFF
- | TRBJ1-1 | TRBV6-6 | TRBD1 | TGTGCCAGCAGTACTCTCCAGGGGGCGGCGTGGCGGATCTTT | CASSTLQGAAWRIF
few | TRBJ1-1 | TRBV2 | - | TGTGCCAGCAAGGACAGAATAAACACTGAAGCTTTCTTT | CASKDRINTEAFF
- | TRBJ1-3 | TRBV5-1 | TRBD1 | TGCGCCAGCAGCCTCGACAGGGGGCTAGACCTCCGGGAAAGAAACACCATATATTTT | CASSLDRGLDLRERNTIYF
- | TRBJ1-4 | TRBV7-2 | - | TGTGCCAGCAGCTTATCATCAGCAACTAATGAAAAACTGTTTTTT | CASSLSSATNEKLFF
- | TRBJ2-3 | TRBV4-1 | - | TGCGCCAGCAGCCACACCCTCTTTCGAGGGAGCTCAGATACGCAGTATTTT | CASSHTLFRGSSDTQYF
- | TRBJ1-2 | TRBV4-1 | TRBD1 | TGCGCCAGCAGCCAACTTACCGGGACAGGGGATGGCTACACCTTC | CASSQLTGTGDGYTF
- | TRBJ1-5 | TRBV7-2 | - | TGTGCCAGCAAGGGGGGGGCGAATCAGCCCCAGCATTTT | CASKGGANQPQHF
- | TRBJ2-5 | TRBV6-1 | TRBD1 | TGTGCCAGCAGTGCCTGGACAGGGCGCCAAGAGACCCAGTACTTC | CASSAWTGRQETQYF
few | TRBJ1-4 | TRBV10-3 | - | TGTGCCATCAGTGAGTTGGGGAGGCAGACAAATAATGAAAAACTGTTTTTT | CAISELGRQTNNEKLFF
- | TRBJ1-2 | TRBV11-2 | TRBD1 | TGTGCCAGCAGCTTAGATCAGGTCTACAGGGGCAATGGCTACACCTTC | CASSLDQVYRGNGYTF
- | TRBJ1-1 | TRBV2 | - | TGTGCCAGCGGTCCGGTAAGATCAGCTTTCTTT | CASGPVRSAFF
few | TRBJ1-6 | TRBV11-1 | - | TGTGCCAGCAGCTTTCTGTCCCCGCGAGCCCTCCACTTT | CASSFLSPRALHF
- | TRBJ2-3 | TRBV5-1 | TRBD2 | TGCGCCAGCAGCTTGTCTAGCGGGGGGGCATCAGATACGCAGTATTTT | CASSLSSGGASDTQYF
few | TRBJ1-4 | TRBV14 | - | TGTGCCAGCAGCCCCCCGCGGGGGAGGGGTGAAAAACTGTTTTTT | CASSPPRGRGEKLFF
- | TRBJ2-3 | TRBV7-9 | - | TGTGCCAGCAGCTTAGACCTACCTAGCACAGATACGCAGTATTTT | CASSLDLPSTDTQYF
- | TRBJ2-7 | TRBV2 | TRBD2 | TGTGCCAGCTCGGGGAGGGCCTACGAGCAGTACTTC | CASSGRAYEQYF